This T cell receptor beta chain was identified in a study of OX40 agonist ivuxolimab in advanced cancers. General study points: In the expanded peripheral T cells, antigen specificity was never determined.

V lost 4 bases, J lost 4 bases, and 26 bases stayed unmatched. CDR3 length: 22 residues. Germline lookup yields CDR1 MDHEN and CDR2 SYDVKM. A remark on this clone: Antigen specificity is unknown.

Libraries were prepared by immunoSEQ multiplex PCR; TCRdb keeps only in-frame clonotypes and omits some of them. Seen here are about 80,000 clones, 90% to 95% observed once, and the top ten hold approximately 10%. The rearrangement joins TRBV28 to TRBJ2-1; 9 bases match TRBD2. This sequence was found in an adult with an advanced solid tumor such as melanoma, head and neck, liver or kidney cancer. The source was CD4+ or CD8+ T cells sorted from blood, collected in a trial of the OX40 agonist ivuxolimab. The DNA for the CDR3 is TGTGCCAGCAGTTCCCTTATCGCCCGGGCTAGCGGGATTCGGGTCCATTACAATGAGCAGTTCTTC. Translating it yields CASSSLIARASGIRVHYNEQFF.